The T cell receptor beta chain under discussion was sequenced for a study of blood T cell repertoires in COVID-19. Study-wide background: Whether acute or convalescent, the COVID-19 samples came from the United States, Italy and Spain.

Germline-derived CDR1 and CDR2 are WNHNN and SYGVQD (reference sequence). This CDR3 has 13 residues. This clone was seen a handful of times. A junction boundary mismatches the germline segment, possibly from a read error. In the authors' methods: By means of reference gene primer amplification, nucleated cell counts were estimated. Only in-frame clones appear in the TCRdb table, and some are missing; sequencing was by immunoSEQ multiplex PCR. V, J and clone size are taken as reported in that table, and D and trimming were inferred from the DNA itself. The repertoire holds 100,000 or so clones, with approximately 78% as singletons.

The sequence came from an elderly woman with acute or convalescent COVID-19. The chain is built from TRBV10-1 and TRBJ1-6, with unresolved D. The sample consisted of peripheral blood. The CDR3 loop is CASNEAPGSPLHF. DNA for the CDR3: TGCGCCAGCAATGAGGCCCCAGGTTCACCCCTCCACTTT.